This T cell receptor (beta chain) stems from a study of CD8+CD57+ T cells in acquired aplastic anemia. Study details: As sequenced from healthy donors, CD4+ cells averaged approximately 11 million reads. Findings of the study overall: In common between the patients and the controls were around 29 CD8+ CDR3 sequences.

Profiling of TCR beta VDJ combinations and CDR3 sequences used genomic DNA as template. Each CDR3 protein is one row after TCRdb ran MiXCR on the reads. Of more than 150,000 distinct CDR3 sequences listed, approximately 46% were seen once; the top ten hold approximately 2.9%. The CDR3 is 13 amino acids. Germline loops: CDR1 WSHSY, CDR2 SAAADI. J lost 4 bases, V lost 11 bases, and 9 bases had no gene match. Note on this clonotype: No antigen is known for it.

The clonotype originates from a human donor in good health. Sequences were obtained from sorted CD4+, CD8+, or CD8+CD57+ T cells (not recorded which) from PBMCs. The chain joins TRBV10-2 to TRBJ2-7, with 9 bases fitting TRBD1. In nucleotides, the CDR3 is TGCGCCGTAGGGGGACAGGGTTGGTACGAGCAGTACTTC. This encodes CAVGGQGWYEQYF.